This T cell receptor (beta chain) was identified in a study of T-cell reconstitution after alpha-beta-depleted transplantation in children. As it was prepared, the TCRbeta library received unique molecular identifiers. Using its own MiXCR run on the PCR reads, TCRdb lists one record per CDR3 protein. The table records about 980,000 distinct CDR3 sequences, 25% to 30% of them present only once. Study-wide results and limits: A year post-transplant, T-cell counts and diversity derived mostly from newly produced T cells. About two months after transplant, alpha-beta T cells reportedly came from several hundred expanded graft clones. After transplant, high TCRbeta diversity at day 60 in some patients arose from surviving recipient T cells and thymic progenitors.

The CDR3 extends over 17 amino acids. The germline V and J ends were trimmed by 0 bases and 8 bases, with 20 bases remaining between them. Germline V gene sequence: CDR1 MGHRA, CDR2 YSYEKL. About this clonotype: Antigen specificity is unknown.

The rearrangement uses TRBV4-1 and TRBJ2-1; D perhaps matches TRBD1 (5 bases). The sequence came from a boy younger than two who had a stem cell transplant for SCID, so the T cells may come from the graft donor. The source was PBMCs, mostly from graft donor cells, collected 360 days after TCRalphabeta/CD19-depleted stem cell transplant. The CDR3 sequence: CASSQDLGRAGQYEQFF. The CDR3 DNA reads TGCGCCAGCAGCCAAGATCTGGGCAGGGCTGGGCAATATGAGCAGTTCTTC.